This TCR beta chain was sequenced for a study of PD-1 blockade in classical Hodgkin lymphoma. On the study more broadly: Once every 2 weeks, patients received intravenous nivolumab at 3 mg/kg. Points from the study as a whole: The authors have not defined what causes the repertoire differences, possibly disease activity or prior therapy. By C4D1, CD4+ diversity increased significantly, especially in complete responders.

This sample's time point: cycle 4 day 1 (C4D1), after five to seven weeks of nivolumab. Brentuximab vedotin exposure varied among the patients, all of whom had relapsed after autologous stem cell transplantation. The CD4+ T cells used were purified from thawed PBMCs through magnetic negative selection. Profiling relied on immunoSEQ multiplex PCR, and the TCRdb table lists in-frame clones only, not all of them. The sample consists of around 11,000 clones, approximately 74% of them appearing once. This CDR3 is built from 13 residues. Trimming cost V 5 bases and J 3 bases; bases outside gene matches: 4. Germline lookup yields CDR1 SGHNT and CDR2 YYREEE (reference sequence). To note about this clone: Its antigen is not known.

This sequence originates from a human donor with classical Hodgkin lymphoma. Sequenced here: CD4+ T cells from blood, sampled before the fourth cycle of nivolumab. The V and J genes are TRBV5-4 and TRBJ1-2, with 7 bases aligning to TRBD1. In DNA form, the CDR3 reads TGTGCCAGCAGGCCTCAGGGGGACTATGGCTACACCTTC. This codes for CASRPQGDYGYTF.